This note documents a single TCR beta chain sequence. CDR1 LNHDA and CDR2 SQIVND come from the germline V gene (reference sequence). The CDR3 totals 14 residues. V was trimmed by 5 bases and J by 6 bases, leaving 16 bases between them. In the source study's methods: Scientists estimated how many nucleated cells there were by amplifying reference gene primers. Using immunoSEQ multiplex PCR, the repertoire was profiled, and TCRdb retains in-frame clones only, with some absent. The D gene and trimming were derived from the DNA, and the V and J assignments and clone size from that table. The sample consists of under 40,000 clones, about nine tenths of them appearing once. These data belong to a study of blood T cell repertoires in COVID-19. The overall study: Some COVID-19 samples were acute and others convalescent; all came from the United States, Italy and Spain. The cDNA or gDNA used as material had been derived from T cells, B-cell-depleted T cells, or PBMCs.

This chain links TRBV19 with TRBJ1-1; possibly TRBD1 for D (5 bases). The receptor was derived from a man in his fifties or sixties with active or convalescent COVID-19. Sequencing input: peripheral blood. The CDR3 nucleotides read TGTGCCAGTAGTGCGAGACCAGGGTCACCTGAAGCTTTCTTT. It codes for CASSARPGSPEAFF.